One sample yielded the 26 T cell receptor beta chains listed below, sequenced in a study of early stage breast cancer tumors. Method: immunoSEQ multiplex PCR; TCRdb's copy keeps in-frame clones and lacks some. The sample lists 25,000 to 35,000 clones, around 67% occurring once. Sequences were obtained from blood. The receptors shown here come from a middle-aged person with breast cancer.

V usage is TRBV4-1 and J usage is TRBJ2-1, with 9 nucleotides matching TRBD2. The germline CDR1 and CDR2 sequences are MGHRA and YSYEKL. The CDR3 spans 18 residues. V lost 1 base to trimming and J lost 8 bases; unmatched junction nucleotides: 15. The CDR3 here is CASSQGVAGALLEDEQFF. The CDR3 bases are TGCGCCAGCAGCCAAGGGGTAGCGGGAGCACTCCTCGAGGATGAGCAGTTCTTC.

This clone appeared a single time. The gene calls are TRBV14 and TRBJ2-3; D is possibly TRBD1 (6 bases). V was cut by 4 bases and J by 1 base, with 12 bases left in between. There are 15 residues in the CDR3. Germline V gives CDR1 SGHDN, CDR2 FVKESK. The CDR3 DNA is TGTGCCAGCAGCCCACGCAGGACAGGCACAGATACGCAGTATTTT. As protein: CASSPRRTGTDTQYF.

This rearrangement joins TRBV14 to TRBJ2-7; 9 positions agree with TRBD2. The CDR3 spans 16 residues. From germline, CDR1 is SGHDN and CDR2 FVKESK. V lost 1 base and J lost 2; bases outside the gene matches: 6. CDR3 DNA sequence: TGTGCCAGCAGCCAAGGGCCGGAGCGGGAGGCCTACGAGCAGTACTTC. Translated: CASSQGPEREAYEQYF.

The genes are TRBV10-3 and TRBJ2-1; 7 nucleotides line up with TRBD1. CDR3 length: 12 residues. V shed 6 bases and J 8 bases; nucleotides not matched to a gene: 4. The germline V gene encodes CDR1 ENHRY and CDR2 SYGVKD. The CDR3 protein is CAISDRADEQFF. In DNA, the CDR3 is TGTGCCATCAGCGACAGGGCCGATGAGCAGTTCTTC.

Written as DNA, the CDR3 is TGTGCCAGCTCACCACGGGGACAGACCTACGAGCAGTACTTC. Its protein is CASSPRGQTYEQYF. The chain is built from TRBV18 and TRBJ2-7, with 7 nucleotides matching TRBD1. Germline V gene data show CDR1 as KGHSH and CDR2 as LQKENI. V shed 1 base and J 2 bases; nucleotides not matched to a gene: 2. The CDR3 runs 14 residues. Filled out from reference TRBV18 and TRBJ2-7, the complete variable domain reads NAGVMQNPRHLVRRRGQEARLRCSPMKGHSHVYWYRQLPEEGLKFMVYLQKENIIDESGMPKERFSAEFPKEGPSILRIQQVVRGDSAAYFCASSPRGQTYEQYFGPGTRLTVT.

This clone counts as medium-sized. CDR3: CASRRGQTNTEAFF. For the CDR3, the DNA is TGTGCCAGCAGAAGAGGACAGACGAACACTGAAGCTTTCTTT. The gene calls are TRBV6-1 and TRBJ1-1; D is possibly TRBD1 (6 bases). V was clipped by 6 bases and J by 1 base, with 12 bases between them. The CDR3 is 14 amino acids. In germline, CDR1 is MNHNS, CDR2 SASEGT.

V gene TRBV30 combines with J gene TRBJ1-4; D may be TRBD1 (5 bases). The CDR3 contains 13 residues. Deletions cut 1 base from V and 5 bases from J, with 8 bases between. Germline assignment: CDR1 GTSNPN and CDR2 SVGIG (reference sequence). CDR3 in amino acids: CAWSGDRNEKLFF. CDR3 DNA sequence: TGTGCCTGGAGTGGAGACAGAAATGAAAAACTGTTTTTT.

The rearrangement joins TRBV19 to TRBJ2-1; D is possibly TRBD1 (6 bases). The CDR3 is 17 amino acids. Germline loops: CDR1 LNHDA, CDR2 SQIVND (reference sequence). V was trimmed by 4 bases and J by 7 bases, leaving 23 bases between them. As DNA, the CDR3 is TGTGCCAGTAGTACCGGGACATGGTCTCGGGGTTCTAATGAGCAGTTCTTC. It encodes CASSTGTWSRGSNEQFF.

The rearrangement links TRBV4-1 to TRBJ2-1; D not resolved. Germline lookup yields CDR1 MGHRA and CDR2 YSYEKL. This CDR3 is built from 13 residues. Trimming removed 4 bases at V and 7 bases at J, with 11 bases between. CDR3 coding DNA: TGCGCCAGCAGCCGGGCCGGTGAGAATGAGCAGTTCTTC. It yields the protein CASSRAGENEQFF.

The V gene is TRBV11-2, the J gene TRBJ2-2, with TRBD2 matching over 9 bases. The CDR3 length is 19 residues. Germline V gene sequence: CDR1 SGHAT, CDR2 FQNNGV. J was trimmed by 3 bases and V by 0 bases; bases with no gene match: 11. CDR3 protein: CASSLDTGFAGGYTGELFF. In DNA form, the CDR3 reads TGTGCCAGCAGCTTAGATACCGGCTTTGCGGGAGGGTACACCGGGGAGCTGTTTTTT.

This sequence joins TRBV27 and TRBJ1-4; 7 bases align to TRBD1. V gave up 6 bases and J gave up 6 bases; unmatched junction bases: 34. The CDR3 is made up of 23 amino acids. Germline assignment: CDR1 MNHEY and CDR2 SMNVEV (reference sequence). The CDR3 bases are TGTGCCAGCAGCCCTACCCGAGACAGGGCTTTGTTTTATCCCCCGCGTAAAGATGAAAAACTGTTTTTT. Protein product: CASSPTRDRALFYPPRKDEKLFF.

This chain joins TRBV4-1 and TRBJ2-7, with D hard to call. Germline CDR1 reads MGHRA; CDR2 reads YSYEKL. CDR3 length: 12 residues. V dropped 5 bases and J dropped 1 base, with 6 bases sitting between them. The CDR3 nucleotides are TGCGCCAGCAGCGGTTATTCCTACGAGCAGTACTTC. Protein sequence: CASSGYSYEQYF.

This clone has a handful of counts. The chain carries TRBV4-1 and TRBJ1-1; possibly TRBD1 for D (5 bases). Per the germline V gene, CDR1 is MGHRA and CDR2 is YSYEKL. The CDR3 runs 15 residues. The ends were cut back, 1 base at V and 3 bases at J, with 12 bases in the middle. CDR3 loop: CASSQVYRLDTEAFF. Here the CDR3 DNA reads TGCGCCAGCAGCCAAGTCTACAGGTTGGACACTGAAGCTTTCTTT.

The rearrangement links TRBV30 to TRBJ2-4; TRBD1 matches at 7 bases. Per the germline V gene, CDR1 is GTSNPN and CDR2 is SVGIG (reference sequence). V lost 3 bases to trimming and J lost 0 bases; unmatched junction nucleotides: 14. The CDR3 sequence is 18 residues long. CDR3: CAWRPRDSVTIAKNIQYF. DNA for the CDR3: TGTGCCTGGAGGCCCCGGGACAGCGTAACCATAGCCAAAAACATTCAGTACTTC. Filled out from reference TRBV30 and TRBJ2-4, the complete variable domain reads SQTIHQWPATLVQPVGSPLSLECTVEGTSNPNLYWYRQAAGRGLQLLFYSVGIGQISSEVPQNLSASRPQDRQFILSSKKLLLSDSGFYLCAWRPRDSVTIAKNIQYFGAGTRLSVL.

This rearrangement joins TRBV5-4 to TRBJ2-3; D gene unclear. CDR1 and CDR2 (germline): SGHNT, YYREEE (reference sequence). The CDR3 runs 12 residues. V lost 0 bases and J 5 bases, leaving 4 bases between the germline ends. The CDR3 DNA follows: TGTGCCAGCAGCTTGGTTCAAGATACGCAGTATTTT. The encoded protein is CASSLVQDTQYF.

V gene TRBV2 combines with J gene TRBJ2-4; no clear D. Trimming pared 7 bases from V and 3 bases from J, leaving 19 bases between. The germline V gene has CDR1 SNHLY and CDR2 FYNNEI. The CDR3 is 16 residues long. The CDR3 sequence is CASTPRSGDGKNIQYF. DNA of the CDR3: TGTGCCAGCACCCCCAGGTCTGGCGATGGCAAAAACATTCAGTACTTC.

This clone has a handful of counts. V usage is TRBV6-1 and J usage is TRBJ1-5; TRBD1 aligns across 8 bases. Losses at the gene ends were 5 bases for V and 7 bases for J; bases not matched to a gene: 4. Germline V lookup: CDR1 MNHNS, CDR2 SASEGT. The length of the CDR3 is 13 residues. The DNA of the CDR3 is TGTGCCAGCAGTAACAGGGGGATGCAGCCCCAGCATTTT. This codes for CASSNRGMQPQHF.

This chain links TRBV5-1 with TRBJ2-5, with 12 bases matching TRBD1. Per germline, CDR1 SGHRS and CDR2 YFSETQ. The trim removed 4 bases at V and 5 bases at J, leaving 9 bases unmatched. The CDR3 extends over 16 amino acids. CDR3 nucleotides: TGCGCCAGCAGCAGAACGGGACAGGGGGCGGTTGAGACCCAGTACTTC. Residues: CASSRTGQGAVETQYF. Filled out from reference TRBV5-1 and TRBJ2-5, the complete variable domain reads KAGVTQTPRYLIKTRGQQVTLSCSPISGHRSVSWYQQTPGQGLQFLFEYFSETQRNKGNFPGRFSGRQFSNSRSEMNVSTLELGDSALYLCASSRTGQGAVETQYFGPGTRLLVL.

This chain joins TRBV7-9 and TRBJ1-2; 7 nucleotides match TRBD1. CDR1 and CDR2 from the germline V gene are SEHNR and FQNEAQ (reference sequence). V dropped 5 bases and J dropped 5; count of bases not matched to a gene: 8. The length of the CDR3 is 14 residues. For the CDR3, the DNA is TGTGCCAGCAGCAAGGGGGCTGATCGGTATGGCTACACCTTC. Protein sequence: CASSKGADRYGYTF.

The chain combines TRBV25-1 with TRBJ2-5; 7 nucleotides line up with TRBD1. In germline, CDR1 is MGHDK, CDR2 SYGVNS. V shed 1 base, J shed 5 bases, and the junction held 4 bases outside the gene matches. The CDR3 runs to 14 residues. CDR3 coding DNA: TGTGCCAGCAGTGAATCTAGGGGGCTGGAGACCCAGTACTTC. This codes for CASSESRGLETQYF.

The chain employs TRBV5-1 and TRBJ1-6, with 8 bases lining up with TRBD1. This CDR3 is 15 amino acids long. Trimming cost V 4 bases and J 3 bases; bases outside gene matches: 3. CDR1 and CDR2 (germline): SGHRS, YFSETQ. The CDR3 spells CASSVDRVYNSPLHF. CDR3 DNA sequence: TGCGCCAGCAGCGTGGACAGGGTCTATAATTCACCCCTCCACTTT.

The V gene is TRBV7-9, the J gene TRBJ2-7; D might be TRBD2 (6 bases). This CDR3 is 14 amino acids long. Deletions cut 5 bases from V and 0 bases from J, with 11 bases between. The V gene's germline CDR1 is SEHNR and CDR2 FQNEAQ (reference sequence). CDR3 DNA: TGTGCCAGCAGCGATGGAGGGGACTCCTACGAGCAGTACTTC. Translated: CASSDGGDSYEQYF.

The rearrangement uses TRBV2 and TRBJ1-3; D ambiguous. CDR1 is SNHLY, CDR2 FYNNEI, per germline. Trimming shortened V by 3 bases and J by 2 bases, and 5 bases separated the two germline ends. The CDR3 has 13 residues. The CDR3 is CASSDNPGNTIYF. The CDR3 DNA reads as TGTGCCAGCAGTGACAACCCTGGAAACACCATATATTTT.

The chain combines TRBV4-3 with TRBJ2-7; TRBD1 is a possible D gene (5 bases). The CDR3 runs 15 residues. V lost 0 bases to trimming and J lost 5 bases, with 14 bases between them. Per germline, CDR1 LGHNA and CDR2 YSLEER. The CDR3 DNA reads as TGCGCCAGCAGCCAAGATCCCAGGGTGATCCACGAGCAGTACTTC. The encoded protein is CASSQDPRVIHEQYF.

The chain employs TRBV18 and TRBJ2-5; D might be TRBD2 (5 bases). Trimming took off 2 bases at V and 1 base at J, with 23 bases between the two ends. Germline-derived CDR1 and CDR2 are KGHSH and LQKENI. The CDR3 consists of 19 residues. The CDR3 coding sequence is TGTGCCAGCTCACCAGGTATAATCGTGGCGGAGGTCCTCCAAGAGACCCAGTACTTC. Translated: CASSPGIIVAEVLQETQYF.

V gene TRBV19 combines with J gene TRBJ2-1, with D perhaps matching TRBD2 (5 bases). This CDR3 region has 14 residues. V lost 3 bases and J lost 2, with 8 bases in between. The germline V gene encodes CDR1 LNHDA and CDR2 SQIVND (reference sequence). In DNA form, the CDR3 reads TGTGCCAGTAGTATGGTCGGGACCTACAATGAGCAGTTCTTC. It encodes CASSMVGTYNEQFF.